These T cell receptor beta chains were read from a single sample in a study of cytomegalovirus exposure and HLA in healthy donors. The method was immunoSEQ multiplex PCR; TCRdb's version includes in-frame clones alone and lacks a portion of them. Of about 170,000 clones listed, roughly 84% are singletons. Sequenced: PBMCs. Source of these receptors: a male donor in good health and CMV-seronegative. Each CDR3 is given without its conserved first and last residue. Fields, in order: J gene, V gene, D gene, CDR3 protein. The D gene is left open where the match is weak.

J: TRBJ2-5
V: TRBV4-2
D: TRBD2
CDR3: ASSQSAHREAKTQY

J: TRBJ2-2
V: TRBV5-1
D: TRBD2
CDR3: ASSRLAGGQGTGELF

J: TRBJ2-3
V: TRBV27
D: NA
CDR3: ASSLQGRKDTQY

J: TRBJ1-2
V: TRBV6-5
D: NA
CDR3: ASSYSTARPGEGYT

J: TRBJ2-3
V: TRBV5-1
D: NA
CDR3: ASSPPGQPDTDTQY

J: TRBJ1-1
V: TRBV28
D: NA
CDR3: ASSLQGPLKTAF

J: NA
V: TRBV27
D: NA
CDR3: ASSLLGAEQY

J: TRBJ1-1
V: TRBV19
D: NA
CDR3: ASSITGMNTEAF

J: TRBJ1-6
V: TRBV6-6
D: NA
CDR3: ASSYWASPLH

J: TRBJ2-4
V: TRBV16
D: NA
CDR3: ASSQGPTELY

J: TRBJ2-2
V: TRBV5-4
D: TRBD1
CDR3: ASSLRTGHTGELF

J: TRBJ2-1
V: TRBV18
D: TRBD1
CDR3: ASSRTGGNYNEQF

J: TRBJ1-3
V: TRBV19
D: TRBD1
CDR3: ASQQGAGNTIY

J: TRBJ1-1
V: TRBV7-9
D: NA
CDR3: ASSLVLGAGMGTEAF